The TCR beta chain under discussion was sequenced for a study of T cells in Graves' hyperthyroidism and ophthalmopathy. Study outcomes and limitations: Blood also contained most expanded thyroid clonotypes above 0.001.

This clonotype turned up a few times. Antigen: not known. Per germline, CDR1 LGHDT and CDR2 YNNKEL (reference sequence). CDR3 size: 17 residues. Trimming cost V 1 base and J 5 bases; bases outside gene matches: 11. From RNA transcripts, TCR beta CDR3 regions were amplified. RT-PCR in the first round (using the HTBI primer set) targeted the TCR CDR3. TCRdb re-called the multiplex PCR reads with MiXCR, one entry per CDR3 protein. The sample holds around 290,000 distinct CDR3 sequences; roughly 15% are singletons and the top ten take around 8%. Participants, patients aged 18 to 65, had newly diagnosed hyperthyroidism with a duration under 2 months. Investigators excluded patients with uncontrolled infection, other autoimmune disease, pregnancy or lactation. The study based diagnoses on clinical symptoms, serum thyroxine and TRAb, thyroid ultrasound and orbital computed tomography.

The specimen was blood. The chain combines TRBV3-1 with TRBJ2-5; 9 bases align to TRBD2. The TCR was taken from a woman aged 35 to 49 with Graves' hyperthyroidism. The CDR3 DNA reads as TGTGCCAGCAGCCAAGGAAATCAAGGACTAGCGACCGAGACCCAGTACTTC. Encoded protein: CASSQGNQGLATETQYF.